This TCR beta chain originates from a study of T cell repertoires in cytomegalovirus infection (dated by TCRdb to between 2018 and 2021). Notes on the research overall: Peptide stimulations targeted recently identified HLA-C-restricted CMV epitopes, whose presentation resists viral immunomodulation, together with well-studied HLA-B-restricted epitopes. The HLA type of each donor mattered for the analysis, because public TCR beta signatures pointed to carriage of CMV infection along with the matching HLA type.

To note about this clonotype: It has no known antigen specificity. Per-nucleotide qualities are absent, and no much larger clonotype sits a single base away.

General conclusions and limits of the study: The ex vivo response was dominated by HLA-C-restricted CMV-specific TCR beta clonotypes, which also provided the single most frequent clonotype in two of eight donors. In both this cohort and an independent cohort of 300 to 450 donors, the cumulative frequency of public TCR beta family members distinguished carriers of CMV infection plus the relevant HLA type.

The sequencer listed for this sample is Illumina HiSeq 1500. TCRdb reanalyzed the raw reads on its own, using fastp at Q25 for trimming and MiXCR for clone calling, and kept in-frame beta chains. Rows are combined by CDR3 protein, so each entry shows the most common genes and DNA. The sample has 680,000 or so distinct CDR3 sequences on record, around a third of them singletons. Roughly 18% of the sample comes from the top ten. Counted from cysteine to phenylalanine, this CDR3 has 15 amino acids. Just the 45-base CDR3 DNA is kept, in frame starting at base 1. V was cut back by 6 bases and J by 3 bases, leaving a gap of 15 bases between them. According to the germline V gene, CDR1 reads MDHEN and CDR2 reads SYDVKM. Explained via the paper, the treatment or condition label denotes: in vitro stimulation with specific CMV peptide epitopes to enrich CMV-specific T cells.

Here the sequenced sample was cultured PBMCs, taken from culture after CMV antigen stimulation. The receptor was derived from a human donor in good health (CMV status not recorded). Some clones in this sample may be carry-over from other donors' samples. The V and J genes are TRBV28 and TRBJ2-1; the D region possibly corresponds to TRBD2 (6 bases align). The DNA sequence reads TGTGCCAGCAGACTAGCCCCCGCTGTCTACAATGAGCAGTTCTTC. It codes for CASRLAPAVYNEQFF.